The 12 T cell receptor beta chains listed next were all sequenced from one sample in a study of response to subunit inactivated influenza vaccine. TCRdb independently ran MiXCR on the RT-PCR reads; one entry per CDR3 protein. Of around 790,000 distinct CDR3 sequences listed, about 20% are singletons. The specimen was PBMCs from blood, collected 5 to 6 days after vaccination. The receptors stem from a man between 45 and 60 years old who received an inactivated influenza vaccine.

This rearrangement joins TRBV5-1 to TRBJ1-2, with a weak D call TRBD1 (5 bases). The CDR3 is 12 amino acids. The ends were cut back, 1 base at V and 8 bases at J, with 9 bases in the middle. CDR1 and CDR2 from the germline V gene are SGHRS and YFSETQ. In DNA, the CDR3 is TGCGCCAGCAGCTTGTCCGAGGGGGGCTACACCTTC. Translating it yields CASSLSEGGYTF.

The chain is built from TRBV4-3 and TRBJ2-5; possibly TRBD1 for D (5 bases). The CDR3 totals 17 residues. Germline V CDR1 and CDR2: LGHNA, YSLEER. Trimming shortened V by 0 bases and J by 2 bases, and 16 bases separated the two germline ends. The CDR3 sequence: CASSQDWVPGLQETQYF. CDR3 DNA sequence: TGCGCCAGCAGCCAAGATTGGGTCCCAGGGTTGCAAGAGACCCAGTACTTC.

In this sample, this clonotype turned up a few times. V is TRBV4-3 and J is TRBJ2-7; weak D call: TRBD2 (6 bases). The germline V and J ends were trimmed by 0 bases and 3 bases, with 18 bases remaining between them. Germline V gives CDR1 LGHNA, CDR2 YSLEER. The CDR3 runs to 17 residues. CDR3 residues: CASSQELTGSRFYEQYF. CDR3 DNA sequence: TGCGCCAGCAGCCAAGAGTTGACCGGGAGTCGCTTCTACGAGCAGTACTTC.

The chain links TRBV29-1 to TRBJ1-2; 7 bases fit TRBD1. J was trimmed by 4 bases and V by 1 base; bases with no gene match: 9. The CDR3 covers 15 residues. The germline V gene has CDR1 SQVTM and CDR2 ANQGSEA. The CDR3 region is CSVEATGDRLYGYTF. CDR3 nucleotides: TGCAGCGTTGAAGCTACAGGGGACAGACTCTATGGCTACACCTTC.

This clonotype was counted a few times. The rearrangement links TRBV12-3 or TRBV12-4 to TRBJ2-3; TRBD1 might be the D (6 bases). With 1 base removed from V and 4 bases from J, the gap between germline ends came to 12 bases. The CDR3 sequence is 15 residues long. CDR3 bases: TGTGCCAGCAGTTTAGGACTCCCAGGGGCAGATACGCAGTATTTT. Its translation: CASSLGLPGADTQYF.

This chain joins TRBV4-3 and TRBJ1-6; D remains unclear. The CDR3 extends over 17 amino acids. V dropped 0 bases and J dropped 9 bases, with 18 bases sitting between them. Germline values: CDR1 LGHNA, CDR2 YSLEER. The CDR3 here is CASSQDYTNERISPLHF. DNA for the CDR3: TGCGCCAGCAGCCAAGATTACACAAACGAGCGCATTTCACCCCTCCACTTT.

This clonotype occurred a few times. This chain uses TRBV18 with TRBJ2-1, with TRBD2 matching 14 bases. CDR3 length: 18 residues. Germline assignment: CDR1 KGHSH and CDR2 LQKENI. J lost 8 bases, V lost 2 bases, and 11 bases had no gene match. CDR3 in amino acids: CASSPNSGTSGSPHEQFF. In nucleotides, the CDR3 is TGTGCCAGCTCACCAAATTCCGGGACTAGCGGGAGTCCCCATGAGCAGTTCTTC. The entire variable domain, with the rest obtained from reference TRBV18 and TRBJ2-1, is as follows: NAGVMQNPRHLVRRRGQEARLRCSPMKGHSHVYWYRQLPEEGLKFMVYLQKENIIDESGMPKERFSAEFPKEGPSILRIQQVVRGDSAAYFCASSPNSGTSGSPHEQFFGPGTRLTVL.

This clonotype was observed many times. The chain recombines TRBV29-1 with TRBJ2-1, with D possibly matching TRBD2 (6 bases). Germline CDR1 SQVTM, CDR2 ANQGSEA. Trimming cost V 5 bases and J 5 bases, with 19 bases left between them. CDR3 length: 15 amino acids. Here the CDR3 DNA reads TGCAGCGTTCAGAAATCGGCGGGGATGAACAATGAGCAGTTCTTC. Protein sequence: CSVQKSAGMNNEQFF.

This clonotype was counted between two and nine times. The V and J genes are TRBV19 and TRBJ2-4; tentatively, D is TRBD1 (6 bases). The CDR3 runs to 16 residues. V was pared by 4 bases and J by 3 bases, with 16 bases between. The germline V gene has CDR1 LNHDA and CDR2 SQIVND (reference sequence). In nucleotides, the CDR3 is TGTGCCAGTAGTAGTCGGGACATTAACCTCAAAAACATTCAGTACTTC. Translated, it gives CASSSRDINLKNIQYF.

The CDR3 DNA reads TGCAGTGCCGCGGAACAGTCAGCTAACTATGGCTACACCTTC. Protein sequence: CSAAEQSANYGYTF. This chain uses TRBV20-1 with TRBJ1-2; D not certain. The V end lost 6 bases, the J end lost 0 bases, and 14 bases lay between the germline ends. The CDR3 runs 14 residues. Germline CDR1 and CDR2: DFQATT and SNEGSKA (reference sequence).

The V gene is TRBV11-2, the J gene TRBJ2-1; the D gene is possibly TRBD2 (5 bases). In germline, CDR1 is SGHAT, CDR2 FQNNGV. The V gene lost 3 bases and the J gene lost 8 bases, with 17 bases spanning the gap. The CDR3 runs to 15 residues. CDR3 sequence: CASSFGSAPRYEQFF. The CDR3, as DNA: TGTGCCAGCAGCTTCGGTAGCGCGCCACGGTATGAGCAGTTCTTC.

The chain combines TRBV20-1 with TRBJ2-1; 7 bases line up with TRBD2. Germline V gives CDR1 DFQATT, CDR2 SNEGSKA (reference sequence). The CDR3 is 11 amino acids. V lost 5 bases to trimming and J lost 13 bases; unmatched junction nucleotides: 8. CDR3 amino acids: CSARSSGLQFF. CDR3 coding DNA: TGCAGTGCTCGCTCTAGCGGCCTCCAGTTCTTC.